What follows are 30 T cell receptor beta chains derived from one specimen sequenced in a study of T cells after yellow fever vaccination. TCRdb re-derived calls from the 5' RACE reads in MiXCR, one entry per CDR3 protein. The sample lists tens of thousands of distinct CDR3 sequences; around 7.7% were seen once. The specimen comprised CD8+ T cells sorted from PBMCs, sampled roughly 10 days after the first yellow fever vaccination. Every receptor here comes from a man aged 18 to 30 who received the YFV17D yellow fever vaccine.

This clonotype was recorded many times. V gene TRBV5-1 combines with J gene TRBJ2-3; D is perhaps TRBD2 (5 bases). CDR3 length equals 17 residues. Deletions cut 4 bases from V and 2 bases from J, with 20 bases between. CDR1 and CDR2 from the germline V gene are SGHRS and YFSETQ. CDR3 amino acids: CASSIREQTHFTDTQYF. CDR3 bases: TGCGCCAGCAGCATCCGGGAACAGACCCACTTCACAGATACGCAGTATTTT.

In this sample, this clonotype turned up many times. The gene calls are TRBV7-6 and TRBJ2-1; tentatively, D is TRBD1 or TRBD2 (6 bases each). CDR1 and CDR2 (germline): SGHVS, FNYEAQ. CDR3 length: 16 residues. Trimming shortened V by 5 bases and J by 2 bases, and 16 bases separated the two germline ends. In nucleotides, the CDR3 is TGTGCCAGCAGCGGACTACAGGGTCCTACCTACAATGAGCAGTTCTTC. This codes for CASSGLQGPTYNEQFF.

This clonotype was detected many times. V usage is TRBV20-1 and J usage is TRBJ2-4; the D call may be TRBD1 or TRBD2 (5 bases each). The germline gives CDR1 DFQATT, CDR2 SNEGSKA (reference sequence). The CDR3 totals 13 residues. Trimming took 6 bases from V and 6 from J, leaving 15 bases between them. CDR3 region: CSAPPGHANIQYF. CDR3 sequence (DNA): TGCAGTGCACCCCCGGGGCACGCAAACATTCAGTACTTC.

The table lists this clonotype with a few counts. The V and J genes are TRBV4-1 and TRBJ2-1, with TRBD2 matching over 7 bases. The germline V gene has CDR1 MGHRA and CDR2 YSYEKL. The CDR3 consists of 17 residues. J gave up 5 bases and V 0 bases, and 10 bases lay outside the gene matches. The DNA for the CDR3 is TGCGCCAGCAGCCAAGATGGAGCGCGGGGGTACGACAATGAGCAGTTCTTC. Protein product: CASSQDGARGYDNEQFF.

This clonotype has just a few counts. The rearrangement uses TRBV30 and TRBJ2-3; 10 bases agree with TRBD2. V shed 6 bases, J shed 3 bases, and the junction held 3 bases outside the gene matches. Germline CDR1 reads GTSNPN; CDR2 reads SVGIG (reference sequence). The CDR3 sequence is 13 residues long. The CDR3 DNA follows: TGTGCCTGCAAGACTAGCGGGACAGATACGCAGTATTTT. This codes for CACKTSGTDTQYF.

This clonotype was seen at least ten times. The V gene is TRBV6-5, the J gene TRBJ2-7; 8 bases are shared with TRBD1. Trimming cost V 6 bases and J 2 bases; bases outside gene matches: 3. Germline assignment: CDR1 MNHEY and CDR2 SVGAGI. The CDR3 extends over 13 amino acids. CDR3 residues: CASRGTGTYEQYF. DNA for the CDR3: TGTGCCAGCAGGGGGACAGGTACCTACGAGCAGTACTTC.

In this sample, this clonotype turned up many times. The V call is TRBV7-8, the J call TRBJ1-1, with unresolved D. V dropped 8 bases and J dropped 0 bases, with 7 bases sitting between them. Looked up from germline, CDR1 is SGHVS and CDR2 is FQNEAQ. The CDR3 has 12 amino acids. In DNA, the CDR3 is TGTGCCAGCGACCCCCTGAACACTGAAGCTTTCTTT. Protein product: CASDPLNTEAFF.

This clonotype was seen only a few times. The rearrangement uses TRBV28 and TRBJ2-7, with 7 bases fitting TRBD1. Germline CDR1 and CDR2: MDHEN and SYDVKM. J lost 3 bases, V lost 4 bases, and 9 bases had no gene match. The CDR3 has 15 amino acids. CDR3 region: CASSSVPGDSYEQYV. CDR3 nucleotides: TGTGCCAGCAGTTCAGTTCCAGGGGACAGCTACGAGCAGTACGTC.

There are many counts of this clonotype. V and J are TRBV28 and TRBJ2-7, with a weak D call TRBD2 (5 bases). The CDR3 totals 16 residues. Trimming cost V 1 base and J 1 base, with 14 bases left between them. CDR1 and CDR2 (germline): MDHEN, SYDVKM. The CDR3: CASSLSQLAPSYEQYF. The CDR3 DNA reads TGTGCCAGCAGTTTATCCCAGCTAGCCCCATCCTACGAGCAGTACTTC.

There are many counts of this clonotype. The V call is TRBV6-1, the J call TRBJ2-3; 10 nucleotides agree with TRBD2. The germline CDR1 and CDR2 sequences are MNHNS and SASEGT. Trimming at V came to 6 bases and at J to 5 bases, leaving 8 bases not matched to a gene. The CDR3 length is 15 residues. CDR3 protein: CASRPSGGALDTQYF. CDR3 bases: TGTGCCAGCAGACCAAGCGGGGGGGCCCTAGATACGCAGTATTTT.

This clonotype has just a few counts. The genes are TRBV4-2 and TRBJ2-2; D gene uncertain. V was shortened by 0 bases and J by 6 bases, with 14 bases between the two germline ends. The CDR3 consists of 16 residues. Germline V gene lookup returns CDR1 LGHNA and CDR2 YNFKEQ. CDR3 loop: CASSQDLGTLAGELFF. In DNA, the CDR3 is TGTGCCAGCAGCCAAGATCTCGGCACCCTGGCCGGGGAGCTGTTTTTT.

CDR3 region: CSVRSTTGGYTF. DNA for the CDR3: TGCAGCGTTCGGAGTACGACGGGGGGCTACACCTTC. V is TRBV29-1 and J is TRBJ1-2; D unresolved. The V end was cut by 5 bases, the J end by 8 bases, with 15 bases between. This CDR3 region has 12 residues. CDR1 and CDR2 (germline): SQVTM, ANQGSEA.

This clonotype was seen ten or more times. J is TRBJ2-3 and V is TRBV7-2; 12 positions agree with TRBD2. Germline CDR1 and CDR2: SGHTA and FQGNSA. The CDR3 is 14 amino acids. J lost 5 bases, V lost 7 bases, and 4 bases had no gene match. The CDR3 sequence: CASTLAGGLDTQYF. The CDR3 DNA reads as TGTGCCAGCACCCTAGCGGGGGGGCTAGATACGCAGTATTTT.

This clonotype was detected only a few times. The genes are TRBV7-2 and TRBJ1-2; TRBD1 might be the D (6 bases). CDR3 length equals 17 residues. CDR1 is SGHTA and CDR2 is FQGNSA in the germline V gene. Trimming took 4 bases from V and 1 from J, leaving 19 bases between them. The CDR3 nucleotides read TGTGCCAGCAGCTCCCCCCGTCGGGGGCAAGATAACTATGGCTACACCTTC. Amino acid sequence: CASSSPRRGQDNYGYTF.

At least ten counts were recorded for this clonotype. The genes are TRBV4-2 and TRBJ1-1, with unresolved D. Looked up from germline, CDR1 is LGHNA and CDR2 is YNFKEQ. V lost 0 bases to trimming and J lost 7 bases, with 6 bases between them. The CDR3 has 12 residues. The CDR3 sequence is CASSQDASEAFF. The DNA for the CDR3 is TGTGCCAGCAGCCAAGATGCCAGTGAAGCTTTCTTT.

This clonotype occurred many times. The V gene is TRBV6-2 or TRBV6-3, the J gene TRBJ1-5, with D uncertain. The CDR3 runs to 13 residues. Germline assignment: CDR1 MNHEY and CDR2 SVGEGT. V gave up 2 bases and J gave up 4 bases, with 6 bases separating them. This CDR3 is CASSYALNQPQHF. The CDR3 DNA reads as TGTGCCAGCAGTTACGCACTTAATCAGCCCCAGCATTTT.

CDR3: CASSSPTGPNEQFF. The CDR3, as DNA: TGTGCCAGCAGCTCCCCAACAGGGCCCAATGAGCAGTTCTTC. The V gene is TRBV7-9, the J gene TRBJ2-1; a possible D gene is TRBD1 (6 bases). This CDR3 has 14 residues. V was cut by 4 bases and J by 6 bases, with 13 bases left in between. Germline V gene data show CDR1 as SEHNR and CDR2 as FQNEAQ (reference sequence).

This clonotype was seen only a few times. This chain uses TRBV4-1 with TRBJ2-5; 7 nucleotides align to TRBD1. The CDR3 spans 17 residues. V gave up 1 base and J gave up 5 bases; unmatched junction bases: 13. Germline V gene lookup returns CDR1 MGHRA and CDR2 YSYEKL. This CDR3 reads CASSQVRTGATGETQYF. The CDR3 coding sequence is TGCGCCAGCAGCCAAGTACGAACAGGGGCGACCGGTGAGACCCAGTACTTC.

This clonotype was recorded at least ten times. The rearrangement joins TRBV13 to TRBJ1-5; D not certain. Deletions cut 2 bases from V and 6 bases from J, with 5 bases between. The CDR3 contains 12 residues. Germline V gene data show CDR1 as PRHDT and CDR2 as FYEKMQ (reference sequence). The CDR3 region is CASSLSGQPQHF. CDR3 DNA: TGTGCCAGCAGCTTATCCGGTCAGCCCCAGCATTTT.

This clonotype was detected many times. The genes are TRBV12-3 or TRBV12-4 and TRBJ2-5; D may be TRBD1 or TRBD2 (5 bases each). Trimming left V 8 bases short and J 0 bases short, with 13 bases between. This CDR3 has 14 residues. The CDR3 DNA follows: TGTGCCAGCGCTAAGAGGGGCAACCAAGAGACCCAGTACTTC. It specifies CASAKRGNQETQYF.

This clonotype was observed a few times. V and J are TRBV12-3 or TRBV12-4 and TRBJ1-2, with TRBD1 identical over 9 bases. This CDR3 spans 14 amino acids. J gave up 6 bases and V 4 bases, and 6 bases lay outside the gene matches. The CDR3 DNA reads TGTGCCAGCAGTTCGGGACAGGGAGGAGATGGCTACACCTTC. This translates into CASSSGQGGDGYTF.

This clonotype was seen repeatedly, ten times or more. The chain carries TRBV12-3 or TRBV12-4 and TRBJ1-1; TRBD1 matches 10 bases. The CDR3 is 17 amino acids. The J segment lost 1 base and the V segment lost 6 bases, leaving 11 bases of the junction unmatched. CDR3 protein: CASSPGTGARQNTEAFF. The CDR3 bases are TGTGCCAGCAGCCCCGGGACAGGGGCCCGACAGAACACTGAAGCTTTCTTT.

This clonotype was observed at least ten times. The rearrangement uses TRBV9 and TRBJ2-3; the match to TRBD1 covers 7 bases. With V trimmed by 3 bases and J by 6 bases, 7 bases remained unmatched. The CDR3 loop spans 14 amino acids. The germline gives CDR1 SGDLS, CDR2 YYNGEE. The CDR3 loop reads CASSADRARDTQYF. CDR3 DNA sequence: TGTGCCAGCAGCGCTGACAGGGCCAGGGATACGCAGTATTTT.

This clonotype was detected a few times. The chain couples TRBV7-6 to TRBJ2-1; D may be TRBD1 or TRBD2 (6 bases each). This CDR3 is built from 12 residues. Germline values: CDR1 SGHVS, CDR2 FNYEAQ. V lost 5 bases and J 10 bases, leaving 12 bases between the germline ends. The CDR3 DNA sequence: TGTGCCAGCAGCCCGGGGGCACCAGAGCAGTTCTTC. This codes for CASSPGAPEQFF.

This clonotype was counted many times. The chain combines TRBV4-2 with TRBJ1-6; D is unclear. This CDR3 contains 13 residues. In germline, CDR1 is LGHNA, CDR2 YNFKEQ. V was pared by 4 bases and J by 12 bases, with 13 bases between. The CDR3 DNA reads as TGTGCCAGCAGCCGGCCGGAGAGAGAACCCCTCCACTTT. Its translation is CASSRPEREPLHF.

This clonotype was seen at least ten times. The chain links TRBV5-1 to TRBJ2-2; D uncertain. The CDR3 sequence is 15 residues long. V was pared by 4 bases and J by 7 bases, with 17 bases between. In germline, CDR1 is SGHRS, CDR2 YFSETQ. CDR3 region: CASSPRRPQGGELFF. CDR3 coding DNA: TGCGCCAGCAGCCCCCGGCGTCCCCAAGGCGGGGAGCTGTTTTTT.

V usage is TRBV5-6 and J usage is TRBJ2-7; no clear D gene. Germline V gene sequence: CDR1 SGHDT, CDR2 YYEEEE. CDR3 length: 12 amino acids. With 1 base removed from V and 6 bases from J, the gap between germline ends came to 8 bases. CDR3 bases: TGTGCCAGCAGCTTGAACGACTTCGAGCAGTACGTC. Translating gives CASSLNDFEQYV.

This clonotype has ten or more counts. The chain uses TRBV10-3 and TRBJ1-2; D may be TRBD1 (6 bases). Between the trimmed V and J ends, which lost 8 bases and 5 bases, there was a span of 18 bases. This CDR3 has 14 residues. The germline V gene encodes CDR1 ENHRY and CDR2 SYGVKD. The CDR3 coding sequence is TGTGCCATCCACCCGGGACAAACATTTTATGGCTACACCTTC. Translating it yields CAIHPGQTFYGYTF.

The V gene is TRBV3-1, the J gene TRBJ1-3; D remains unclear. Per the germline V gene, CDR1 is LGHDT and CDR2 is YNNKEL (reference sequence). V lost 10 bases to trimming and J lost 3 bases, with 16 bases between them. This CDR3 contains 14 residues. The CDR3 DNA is TGTGCCACCTGCCAACGGGAATATGGAAACACCATATATTTT. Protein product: CATCQREYGNTIYF.

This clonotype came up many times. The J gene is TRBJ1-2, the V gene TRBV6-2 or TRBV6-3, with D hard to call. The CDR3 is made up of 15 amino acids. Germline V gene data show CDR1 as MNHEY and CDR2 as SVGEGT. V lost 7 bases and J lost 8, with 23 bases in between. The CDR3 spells CASTARWTDVRGYTF. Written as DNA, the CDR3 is TGTGCCAGCACCGCCCGGTGGACTGATGTAAGGGGCTACACCTTC.